The present T cell receptor (beta chain) was sequenced within a study of T cell repertoires in ileal Crohn's disease. J gave up 7 bases and V 5 bases, and 8 bases lay outside the gene matches. Germline-derived CDR1 and CDR2 are MNHNS and SASEGT. The CDR3 is 15 residues long. Study-wide points: Active smokers at surgery had more clonal expansions than non-smokers. Sorted CD8 T cells held more high-frequency clones than CD4. Every patient over 26.8% clonality showed endoscopic recurrence.

Details on this clone: The antigen is undetermined.

Clones were read by immunoSEQ multiplex PCR, and TCRdb kept only the in-frame ones, dropping some. Here the sample spans over 2,000 clones, about 67% being singletons. The sample was ileal tissue. The chain uses TRBV6-1 and TRBJ2-1; 10 bases agree with TRBD2. This sequence was found in an adult with Crohn's disease. This chain's CDR3 is CASSFSGGANNEQFF. The CDR3 nucleotides read TGTGCCAGCAGTTTCAGCGGGGGGGCCAATAATGAGCAGTTCTTC.